Each of the 7 T cell receptor beta chains below was sequenced from the same sample in a study of blood T cell repertoires in COVID-19. Only in-frame clones appear in the TCRdb table, and some are missing; sequencing was by immunoSEQ multiplex PCR. Among 110,000 or so clones listed, roughly 85% were seen once. The sample consisted of peripheral blood. The receptors were gathered from a human donor in a cohort sampled during active COVID-19.

This clone has just a few counts. The rearrangement joins TRBV4-3 to TRBJ1-3; D possibly corresponds to TRBD1 (5 bases). This CDR3 is 16 amino acids long. Germline CDR1 and CDR2: LGHNA and YSLEER. Trimming pared 0 bases from V and 3 bases from J, leaving 12 bases between. CDR3 in amino acids: CASSQDSGGFGNTIYF. CDR3 coding DNA: TGCGCCAGCAGCCAAGATTCGGGGGGATTTGGAAACACCATATATTTT.

The V and J genes are TRBV19 and TRBJ1-5; 8 bases match TRBD1. Germline assignment: CDR1 LNHDA and CDR2 SQIVND (reference sequence). Unmatched junction bases numbered 11, after V lost 5 bases and J lost 2 bases. CDR3 length equals 17 residues. CDR3 sequence (DNA): TGTGCCAGTAGTTTTGGCCCAGCGACAGGGGGCAATCAGCCCCAGCATTTT. This sequence encodes CASSFGPATGGNQPQHF.

V usage is TRBV6-5 and J usage is TRBJ1-2; 9 bases line up with TRBD1. The germline V gene has CDR1 MNHEY and CDR2 SVGAGI. V was pared by 5 bases and J by 5 bases, with 9 bases of the junction left unmatched. The CDR3 loop spans 15 amino acids. CDR3 protein: CASSRPGTGRYGYTF. The CDR3 nucleotides read TGTGCCAGCAGTAGACCCGGGACAGGGAGATATGGCTACACCTTC.

The count of this clone is one. Other DNA sequences in the same sample also yield this CDR3. This sequence joins TRBV6-2 or TRBV6-3 and TRBJ2-7, with 7 bases fitting TRBD1. This CDR3 has 13 amino acids. Per the germline V gene, CDR1 is MNHEY and CDR2 is SVGEGT. The junction had 2 bases not matched to a gene; V was cut back by 2 bases and J by 4 bases. The CDR3, as DNA: TGTGCCAGCAGTTACGACAGGGTGTACGAGCAGTACTTC. Its protein is CASSYDRVYEQYF.

The CDR3 spells CASSLGRQVGYNEQFF. CDR3 DNA sequence: TGTGCCAGCAGCTTAGGTCGGCAGGTCGGCTACAATGAGCAGTTCTTC. This chain uses TRBV7-6 with TRBJ2-1, with D hard to call. CDR1 SGHVS and CDR2 FNYEAQ come from the germline V gene. This CDR3 contains 16 residues. Trimming removed 1 base from V and 3 bases from J, with 13 bases in between.

This sequence joins TRBV18 and TRBJ2-7, with a weak D call TRBD1 (6 bases). Trimming took off 6 bases at V and 3 bases at J, with 15 bases between the two ends. The CDR3 has 14 residues. Germline CDR1 KGHSH, CDR2 LQKENI. The chain's CDR3 is CASSRDTGNYEQYF. The DNA for the CDR3 is TGTGCCAGCTCTCGTGACACAGGGAACTACGAGCAGTACTTC.

The genes are TRBV5-6 and TRBJ2-1; 11 bases are a match to TRBD2. Per germline, CDR1 SGHDT and CDR2 YYEEEE. V was pared by 1 base and J by 4 bases, with 10 bases of the junction left unmatched. The CDR3 totals 18 residues. This chain's CDR3 is CASSLFSGGASMYNEQFF. CDR3 nucleotides: TGTGCCAGCAGCTTGTTTAGCGGGGGGGCCTCGATGTACAATGAGCAGTTCTTC.